These T cell receptor beta chains were read from a single sample in a study of CD8+CD57+ T cells in acquired aplastic anemia. TCRdb ran MiXCR on the reads and lists one entry per CDR3 protein. Of around 180,000 distinct CDR3 sequences listed, about three fifths are singletons. The sample consisted of sorted CD4+, CD8+, or CD8+CD57+ T cells (not recorded which) from PBMCs. The receptors shown here come from a human donor in good health. Both conserved end residues are part of each CDR3. D genes are given only for firm matches. A row's size may be missing; if present it is once, few, many or a size class.

v_call	clone_size	cdr3_length	j_call	d_call	cdr3_nt	cdr3_aa
TRBV7-2	NA	18	TRBJ2-2	TRBD2	TGTGCCAGCAGCTTAGAATCCCAACTAGCGGGAAACACCGGGGAGCTGTTTTTT	CASSLESQLAGNTGELFF
TRBV5-1	NA	16	TRBJ2-5	NA	TGCGCCAGCAGCCTGGATCCACAGGGAAAGGTTGAGACCCAGTACTTC	CASSLDPQGKVETQYF
TRBV9	NA	12	TRBJ2-2	NA	TGTGCCAGCAGCGTCCGGGTGGGGGAGCTGTTTTTT	CASSVRVGELFF
TRBV7-2	few	15	TRBJ2-7	TRBD2	TGTGCCAGCAGCCTTACTAGCGGGAGTAGGTACGAGCAGTACTTC	CASSLTSGSRYEQYF
TRBV19	many	14	TRBJ2-7	TRBD2	TGTGCCAGTAGTATAGCCAGCGGGAGTGCTGAGCAGTACTTC	CASSIASGSAEQYF
TRBV7-8	many	16	TRBJ2-7	NA	TGTGCCAGCAGCCCCCACCCCGGGACAACCTCCTACGAGCAGTACTTC	CASSPHPGTTSYEQYF
TRBV10-3	NA	16	TRBJ2-3	NA	TGTGCCATCAGTGTGGGCAGGCTCACTAGCACAGATACGCAGTATTTT	CAISVGRLTSTDTQYF
TRBV28	few	14	TRBJ1-5	NA	TGTGCCAGCAGTTTCCAGGGAAGCAATCAGCCCCAGCATTTT	CASSFQGSNQPQHF
TRBV7-8	few	11	TRBJ2-2	NA	TGTGCCAGCAGCTTAGAGTGGGAGCTGTTTTTT	CASSLEWELFF
TRBV20-1	NA	12	TRBJ2-7	TRBD2	TGCAGTGCTATTAGCGGGAGTTCCGAGCAGTACTTC	CSAISGSSEQYF
TRBV20-1	NA	12	TRBJ1-1	TRBD1	TGCAGTGCTTCCCTGACAGGGACTGAAGCTTTCTTT	CSASLTGTEAFF
TRBV4-2	many	15	TRBJ1-4	NA	TGTGCCAGCAGCCAAGCTCGGGGAGTGGGCGAAAAACTGTTTTTT	CASSQARGVGEKLFF
TRBV10-3	few	15	TRBJ1-5	TRBD1	TGTGCCACGGCCAAGTCAGGGGGCGACAATCAGCCCCAGCATTTT	CATAKSGGDNQPQHF
TRBV5-6	NA	12	TRBJ1-4	NA	TGTGCCAGCAGCTTGGATCCCGGGTCAATGTTTTTT	CASSLDPGSMFF
TRBV9	few	14	TRBJ1-6	NA	TGTGCCAGCAGCGTCGGGGGGGCTAATTCACCCCTCCACTTT	CASSVGGANSPLHF
TRBV7-8	NA	15	TRBJ1-1	TRBD1	TGTGCCAGCAGCAACACCGGGACAGGGGAAACTGAAGCTTTCTTT	CASSNTGTGETEAFF
TRBV7-2	NA	15	TRBJ1-1	TRBD1	TGTGCCAGCAGCAGAACCGGGACAGGCGTCACTGAAGCTTTCTTT	CASSRTGTGVTEAFF
TRBV7-9	many	14	TRBJ1-6	NA	TGTGCCAGCAGTCTTAACAATTATAATTCACCCCTCCACTTT	CASSLNNYNSPLHF
TRBV20-1	NA	14	TRBJ2-2	NA	TGCAGTGCCCCTCAGCCGGGTTCCACCGGGGAGCTGTTTTTT	CSAPQPGSTGELFF
TRBV29-1	NA	16	TRBJ2-3	TRBD2	TGCAGCGTTGCCACTAGCGGGTCCTTCGGGGGGGATACGCAGTATTTT	CSVATSGSFGGDTQYF
TRBV7-8	NA	13	TRBJ2-3	TRBD2	TGTGCCAGCAATAAGGGGAGGGCAGATACGCAGTATTTT	CASNKGRADTQYF
TRBV20-1	NA	16	TRBJ2-3	TRBD2	TGCAGTGCTAGAGGGCGACTAGCGGGGTTGTCAGATACGCAGTATTTT	CSARGRLAGLSDTQYF
TRBV6-2/TRBV6-3	NA	15	TRBJ2-3	NA	TGTGCCAGCAGCTTAGCGACAACCCAACCAGATACGCAGTATTTT	CASSLATTQPDTQYF
TRBV7-9	NA	16	TRBJ2-5	TRBD1	TGTGCCAGCAGCTTAGTGGCTGGACAGGTTACGGAGACCCAGTACTTC	CASSLVAGQVTETQYF
TRBV2	NA	12	TRBJ1-2	NA	TGTGCCAGCAGTGAGGGTCTCTATGGCTACACCTTC	CASSEGLYGYTF
TRBV20-1	NA	14	TRBJ2-1	NA	TGCAGTGCTCGAACCGGGACATCTTTGGGTGAGCAGTTCTTC	CSARTGTSLGEQFF
TRBV10-1	NA	9	TRBJ1-5	NA	TGCGCCAGCAGTGTTTCCCAGCATTTT	CASSVSQHF
TRBV6-5	many	12	TRBJ2-7	NA	TGTGCCAGCAGTTACCCCGGAGGGGAGCAGTACTTC	CASSYPGGEQYF
TRBV20-1	many	15	TRBJ2-3	NA	TGCAGTGCTAGAGCCTTAGCGGAGCAAGGAGATACGCAGTATTTT	CSARALAEQGDTQYF